This T cell receptor beta chain was recovered during a study of blood T cells in healthy people across ages. Overall study context: With template switching, about one barcoded beta molecule was captured per two T cells.

Together with a sample-barcoded 5' primer, a J-beta primer mix was included in a second PCR lasting about 7 to 11 cycles. MiXCR, run by TCRdb on the 5' RACE reads, gives a single entry per CDR3 protein. The sample lists 730,000 or so distinct CDR3 sequences; around 46% were seen once. This clonotype was found once. V lost 2 bases and J lost 3, with 10 bases in between. CDR1 and CDR2 from the germline V gene are MNHNY and SVGAGI (reference sequence). CDR3 length: 14 residues. This chain links TRBV6-6 with TRBJ2-5; the D is unclear. Specimen: blood. The TCR sequence derives from an older woman in good health. The CDR3 bases are TGTGCCAGCAGTTACCAGTCAGTGGAAGAGACCCAGTACTTC. This translates into CASSYQSVEETQYF.